This entry lists 13 T cell receptor beta chains sequenced from one sample in a study of blood T cells in healthy people across ages. PCR was performed a second time for about 7 to 12 cycles using a sample-barcoded 5' primer and a J-beta primer mix. TCRdb independently ran MiXCR on the 5' RACE reads; one entry per CDR3 protein. Among hundreds of thousands of distinct CDR3 sequences listed, 40% to 45% were seen once. Material: blood. All receptors come from a man at least 80 years old in good health.

The chain couples TRBV20-1 to TRBJ2-2, with a possible D match to TRBD1 (5 bases). The CDR3 extends over 15 amino acids. CDR1 and CDR2 from the germline V gene are DFQATT and SNEGSKA (reference sequence). V gave up 1 base and J gave up 3 bases, with 12 bases separating them. CDR3 region: CSARAYRSDTGELFF. The CDR3 nucleotides are TGCAGTGCTAGAGCATACAGGAGTGACACCGGGGAGCTGTTTTTT.

This clonotype was counted between two and nine times. This rearrangement joins TRBV10-3 to TRBJ2-3; TRBD1 matches at 7 bases. J gave up 2 bases and V 6 bases, and 8 bases lay outside the gene matches. Germline assignment: CDR1 ENHRY and CDR2 SYGVKD. This CDR3 has 15 amino acids. The CDR3 loop reads CAIRRDRAATDTQYF. CDR3 sequence (DNA): TGTGCCATCAGGAGAGACAGGGCCGCCACAGATACGCAGTATTTT.

The gene calls are TRBV9 and TRBJ1-1; the D gene is possibly TRBD1 (5 bases). The CDR3 loop spans 13 amino acids. Germline CDR1 and CDR2: SGDLS and YYNGEE. The V end lost 2 bases, the J end lost 4 bases, and 9 bases lay between the germline ends. CDR3 sequence: CASSVRDLTEAFF. In DNA form, the CDR3 reads TGTGCCAGCAGCGTCCGGGACCTCACTGAAGCTTTCTTT.

V gene TRBV3-1 combines with J gene TRBJ2-3, with 8 positions matching TRBD2. The V segment lost 4 bases and the J segment 4 bases; nucleotides outside the gene matches: 4. This CDR3 region has 14 residues. The V gene's germline CDR1 is LGHDT and CDR2 YNNKEL (reference sequence). The CDR3 bases are TGTGCCAGCAGCCCTCGGGGGGGCTCAGATACGCAGTATTTT. It encodes CASSPRGGSDTQYF.

Note on this clonotype: A read error may account for a junction end that differs from germline. V usage is TRBV2 and J usage is TRBJ2-1, with a possible D match to TRBD1 (6 bases). Looked up from germline, CDR1 is SNHLY and CDR2 is FYNNEI. This CDR3 has 14 residues. The DNA for the CDR3 is TGTGTCAGCAGTGAAGGGGGTAGGGCAAATGAGCAGTTCTTC. Residues: CVSSEGGRANEQFF.

V gene TRBV20-1 combines with J gene TRBJ2-5, with D maybe TRBD1 (6 bases). This CDR3 comprises 14 residues. Germline-derived CDR1 and CDR2 are DFQATT and SNEGSKA (reference sequence). Between the trimmed V and J ends, which lost 0 bases and 6 bases, there was a span of 14 bases. CDR3 coding DNA: TGCAGTGCTAGAGATAATCAGGGGTTGAAGACCCAGTACTTC. The encoded protein is CSARDNQGLKTQYF.

This chain connects TRBV6-2 or TRBV6-3 to TRBJ2-4; D call uncertain. The CDR3 is 16 amino acids. In germline, CDR1 is MNHEY, CDR2 SVGEGT. Trimming removed 5 bases at V and 1 base at J, with 15 bases between. The CDR3 loop reads CASSREYGAAKNIQYF. Here the CDR3 DNA reads TGTGCCAGCAGTCGCGAATACGGCGCGGCCAAAAACATTCAGTACTTC.

This clonotype was counted only a few times. The V and J genes are TRBV7-9 and TRBJ2-7, with 7 bases identical to TRBD2. Per the germline V gene, CDR1 is SEHNR and CDR2 is FQNEAQ (reference sequence). The trim removed 1 base at V and 7 bases at J, leaving 7 bases unmatched. The CDR3 contains 14 residues. Here the CDR3 reads CASSLVLADNEQYF. The CDR3 bases are TGTGCCAGCAGCTTAGTTCTAGCGGACAATGAGCAGTACTTC. The whole variable domain, remainder taken from reference TRBV7-9 and TRBJ2-7, is DTGVSQNPRHKITKRGQNVTFRCDPISEHNRLYWYRQTLGQGPEFLTYFQNEAQLEKSRLLSDRFSAERPKGSFSTLEIQRTEQGDSAMYLCASSLVLADNEQYFGPGTRLTVT.

The CDR3 nucleotides read TGCGCCAGCAGCAAGGACGTCTCTGGGGCCAACGTCCTGACTTTC. It specifies CASSKDVSGANVLTF. The chain has TRBV5-1 and TRBJ2-6; D not resolved. From germline, CDR1 is SGHRS and CDR2 YFSETQ. Trimming took off 4 bases at V and 0 bases at J, with 8 bases between the two ends. The length of the CDR3 is 15 residues.

The CDR3 loop reads CSVLPGTGGNIQYF. For the CDR3, the DNA is TGCAGCGTCCTGCCCGGGACAGGGGGTAACATTCAGTACTTC. The chain carries TRBV29-1 and TRBJ2-7, with 11 bases lining up with TRBD1. The end of the DNA fits TRBJ2-4 better, so the J call may be wrong. There are 14 residues in the CDR3. The V gene's germline CDR1 is SQVTM and CDR2 ANQGSEA.

The chain recombines TRBV11-1 with TRBJ2-3; 7 bases are shared with TRBD1. After removal of 5 bases from V and 8 bases from J, the junction contained 25 bases not matched to a gene. The germline V gene has CDR1 SGHAT and CDR2 FQDESV (reference sequence). CDR3 size: 19 residues. Here the CDR3 reads CASSPPWGQTKISLITQYF. Here the CDR3 DNA reads TGTGCCAGCAGCCCGCCCTGGGGACAGACAAAAATCAGCTTGATTACGCAGTATTTT.

This clonotype was counted between two and nine times. This chain joins TRBV12-3 or TRBV12-4 and TRBJ2-1; 8 bases fit TRBD2. This CDR3 has 17 residues. The junction had 13 bases not matched to a gene; V was cut back by 2 bases and J by 7 bases. CDR3 sequence reads: CASSLFGRLAGKNEQFF. CDR3 nucleotides: TGTGCCAGCAGTTTATTTGGGCGCTTAGCGGGGAAAAATGAGCAGTTCTTC.

This rearrangement joins TRBV14 to TRBJ2-5; D possibly corresponds to TRBD1 (5 bases). CDR1 is SGHDN, CDR2 FVKESK, per germline. The CDR3 extends over 14 amino acids. Trimming removed 0 bases at V and 3 bases at J, with 8 bases between. Here the CDR3 reads CASSQDPREETQYF. CDR3 bases: TGTGCCAGCAGCCAAGATCCCAGGGAAGAGACCCAGTACTTC.